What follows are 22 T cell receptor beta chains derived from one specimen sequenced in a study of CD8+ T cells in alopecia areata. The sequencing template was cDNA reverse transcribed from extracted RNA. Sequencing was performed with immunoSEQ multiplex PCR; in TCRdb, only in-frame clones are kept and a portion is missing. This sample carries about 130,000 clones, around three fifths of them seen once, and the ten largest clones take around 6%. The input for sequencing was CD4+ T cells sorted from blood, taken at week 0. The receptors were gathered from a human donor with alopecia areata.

The DNA of the CDR3 is TGTGCCAGCAGCTTATCGGACCATCAGCGGAAGCAGTTCTTC. The encoded protein is CASSLSDHQRKQFF. The chain employs TRBV7-2 and TRBJ2-1; possible D gene TRBD2, 5 bases. Germline lookup yields CDR1 SGHTA and CDR2 FQGNSA. This CDR3 is 14 amino acids long. Trimming shortened V by 2 bases and J by 11 bases, and 16 bases separated the two germline ends. Complete variable domain (other parts from reference TRBV7-2 and TRBJ2-1): GAGVSQSPSNKVTEKGKDVELRCDPISGHTALYWYRQSLGQGLEFLIYFQGNSAPDKSGLPSDRFSAERTGGSVSTLTIQRTQQEDSAVYLCASSLSDHQRKQFFGPGTRLTVL.

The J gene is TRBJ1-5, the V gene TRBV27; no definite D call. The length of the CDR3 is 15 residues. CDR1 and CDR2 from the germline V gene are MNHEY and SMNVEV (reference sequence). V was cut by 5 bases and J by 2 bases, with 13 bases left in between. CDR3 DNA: TGTGCCAGCAGTAACCGGGGAGCTGGCAATCAGCCCCAGCATTTT. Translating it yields CASSNRGAGNQPQHF.

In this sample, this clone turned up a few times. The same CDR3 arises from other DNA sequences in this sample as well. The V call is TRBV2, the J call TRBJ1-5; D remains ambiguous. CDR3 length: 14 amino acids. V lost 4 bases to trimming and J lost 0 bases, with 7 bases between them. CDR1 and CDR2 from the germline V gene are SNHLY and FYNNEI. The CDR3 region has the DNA TGTGCCAGCAGTGCCTCTATTAGCAATCAGCCCCAGCATTTT. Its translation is CASSASISNQPQHF.

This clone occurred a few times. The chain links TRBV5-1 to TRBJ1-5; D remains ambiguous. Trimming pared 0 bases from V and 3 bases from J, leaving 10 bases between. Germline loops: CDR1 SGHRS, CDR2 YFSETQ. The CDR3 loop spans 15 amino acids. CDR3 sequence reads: CASSLGGVNNQPQHF. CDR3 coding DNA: TGCGCCAGCAGCTTGGGTGGTGTGAACAATCAGCCCCAGCATTTT.

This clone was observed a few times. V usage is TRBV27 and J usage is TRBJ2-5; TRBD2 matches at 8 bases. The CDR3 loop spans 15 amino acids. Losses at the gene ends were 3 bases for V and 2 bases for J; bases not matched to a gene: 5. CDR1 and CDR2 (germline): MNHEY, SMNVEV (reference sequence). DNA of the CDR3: TGTGCCAGCAGTTTGGGGACTAGTAGGCAAGAGACCCAGTACTTC. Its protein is CASSLGTSRQETQYF.

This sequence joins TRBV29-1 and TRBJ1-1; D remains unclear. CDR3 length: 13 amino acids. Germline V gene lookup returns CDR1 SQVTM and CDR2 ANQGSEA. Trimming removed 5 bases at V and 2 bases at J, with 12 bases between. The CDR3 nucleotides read TGCAGCGTTTGTCCGGGCTTCAACACTGAAGCTTTCTTT. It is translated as CSVCPGFNTEAFF.

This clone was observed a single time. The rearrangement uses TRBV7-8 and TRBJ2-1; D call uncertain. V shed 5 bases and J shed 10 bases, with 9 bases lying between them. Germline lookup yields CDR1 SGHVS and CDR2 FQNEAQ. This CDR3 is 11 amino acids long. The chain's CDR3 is CASSQELEQFF. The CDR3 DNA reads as TGTGCCAGCAGCCAGGAACTGGAGCAGTTCTTC.

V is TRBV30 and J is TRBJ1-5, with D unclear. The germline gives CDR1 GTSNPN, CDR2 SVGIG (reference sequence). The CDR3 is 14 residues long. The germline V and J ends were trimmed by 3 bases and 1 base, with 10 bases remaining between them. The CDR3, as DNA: TGTGCCTGGAGCGGGCGGATAAGCAATCAGCCCCAGCATTTT. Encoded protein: CAWSGRISNQPQHF.

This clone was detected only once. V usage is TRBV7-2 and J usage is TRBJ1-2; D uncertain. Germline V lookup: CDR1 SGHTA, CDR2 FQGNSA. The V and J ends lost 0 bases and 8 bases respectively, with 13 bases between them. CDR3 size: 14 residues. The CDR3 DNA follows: TGTGCCAGCAGCTTAGCGGCACCCGGGATAGGCTACACCTTC. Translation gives CASSLAAPGIGYTF.

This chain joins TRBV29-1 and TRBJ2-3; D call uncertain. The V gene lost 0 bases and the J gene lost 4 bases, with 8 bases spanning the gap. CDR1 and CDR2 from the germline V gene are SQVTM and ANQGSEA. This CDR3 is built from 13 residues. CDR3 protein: CSVEEQLSDTQYF. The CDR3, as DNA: TGCAGCGTTGAAGAGCAGTTATCAGATACGCAGTATTTT.

CDR3 loop: CASSIDKGDKAFF. The CDR3 nucleotides read TGTGCCAGTAGTATAGATAAAGGGGACAAAGCTTTCTTT. The chain is built from TRBV19 and TRBJ1-1, with D possibly TRBD1 on 6 matching bases. This CDR3 is 13 amino acids long. Germline CDR1 and CDR2: LNHDA and SQIVND (reference sequence). V was clipped by 0 bases and J by 9 bases, with 11 bases between them. Drawing the rest from reference TRBV19 and TRBJ1-1, the complete variable domain is DGGITQSPKYLFRKEGQNVTLSCEQNLNHDAMYWYRQDPGQGLRLIYYSQIVNDFQKGDIAEGYSVSREKKESFPLTVTSAQKNPTAFYLCASSIDKGDKAFFGQGTRLTVV.

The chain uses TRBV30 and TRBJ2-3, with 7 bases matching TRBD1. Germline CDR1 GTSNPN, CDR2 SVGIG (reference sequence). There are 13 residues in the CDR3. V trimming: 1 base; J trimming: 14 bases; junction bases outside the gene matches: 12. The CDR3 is CAWSAGTPRGPYF. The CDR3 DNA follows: TGTGCCTGGAGTGCCGGGACCCCTAGGGGGCCGTATTTT.

CDR3 protein: CASSFSISTDTQYF. CDR3 nucleotide sequence: TGTGCCAGCAGCTTTTCCATTAGCACAGATACGCAGTATTTT. The chain couples TRBV11-2 to TRBJ2-3; D gene unclear. This CDR3 contains 14 residues. V was cut by 3 bases and J by 0 bases, with 7 bases left in between. Germline V lookup: CDR1 SGHAT, CDR2 FQNNGV.

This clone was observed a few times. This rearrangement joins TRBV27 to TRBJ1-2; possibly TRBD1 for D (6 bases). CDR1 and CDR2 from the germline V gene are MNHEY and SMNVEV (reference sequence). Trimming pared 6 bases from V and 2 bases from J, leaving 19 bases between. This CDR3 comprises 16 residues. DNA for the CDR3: TGTGCCAGCAGGATCCTTCACAGGGTGGAGAACTATGGCTACACCTTC. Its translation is CASRILHRVENYGYTF.

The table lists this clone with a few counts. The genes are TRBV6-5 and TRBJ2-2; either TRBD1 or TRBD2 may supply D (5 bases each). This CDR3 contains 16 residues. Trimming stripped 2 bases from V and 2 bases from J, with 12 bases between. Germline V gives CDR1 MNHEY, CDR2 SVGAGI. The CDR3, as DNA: TGTGCCAGCAGTTACGGGGGTGGCAGTAACACCGGGGAGCTGTTTTTT. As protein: CASSYGGGSNTGELFF.

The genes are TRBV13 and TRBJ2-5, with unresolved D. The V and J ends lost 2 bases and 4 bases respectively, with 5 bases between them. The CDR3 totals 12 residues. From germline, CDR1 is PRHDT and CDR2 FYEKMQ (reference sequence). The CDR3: CASSLKGETQYF. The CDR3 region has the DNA TGTGCCAGCAGCTTAAAGGGAGAGACCCAGTACTTC.

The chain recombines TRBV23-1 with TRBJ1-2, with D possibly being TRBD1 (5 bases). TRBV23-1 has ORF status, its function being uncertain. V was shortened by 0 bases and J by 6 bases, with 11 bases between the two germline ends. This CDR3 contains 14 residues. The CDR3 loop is CASSQSQGLDGYTF. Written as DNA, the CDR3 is TGCGCCAGCAGTCAATCCCAGGGACTGGATGGCTACACCTTC.

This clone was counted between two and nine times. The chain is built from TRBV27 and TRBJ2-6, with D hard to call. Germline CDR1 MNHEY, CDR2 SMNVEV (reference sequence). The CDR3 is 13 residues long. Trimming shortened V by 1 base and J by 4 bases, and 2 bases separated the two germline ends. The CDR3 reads CASSLYGANVLTF. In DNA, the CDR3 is TGTGCCAGCAGTTTATACGGGGCCAACGTCCTGACTTTC.

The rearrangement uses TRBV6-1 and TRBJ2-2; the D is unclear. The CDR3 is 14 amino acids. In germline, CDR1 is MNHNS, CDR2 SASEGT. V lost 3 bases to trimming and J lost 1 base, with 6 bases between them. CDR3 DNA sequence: TGTGCCAGCAGTGAGGTCAGGAACACCGGGGAGCTGTTTTTT. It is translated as CASSEVRNTGELFF.

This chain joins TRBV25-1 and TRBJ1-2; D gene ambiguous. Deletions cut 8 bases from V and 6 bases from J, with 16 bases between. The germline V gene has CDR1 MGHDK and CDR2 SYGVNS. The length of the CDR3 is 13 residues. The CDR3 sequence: CASGQSDGNGYTF. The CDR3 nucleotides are TGTGCCAGCGGCCAATCTGACGGGAATGGCTACACCTTC.

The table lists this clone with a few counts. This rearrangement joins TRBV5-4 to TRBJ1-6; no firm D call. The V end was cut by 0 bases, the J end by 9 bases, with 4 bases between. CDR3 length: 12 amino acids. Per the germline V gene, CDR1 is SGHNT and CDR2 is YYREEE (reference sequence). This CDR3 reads CASSLDFSPLHF. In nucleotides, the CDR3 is TGTGCCAGCAGCTTGGATTTTTCACCCCTCCACTTT. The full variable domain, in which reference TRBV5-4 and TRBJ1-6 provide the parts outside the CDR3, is ETGVTQSPTHLIKTRGQQVTLRCSSQSGHNTVSWYQQALGQGPQFIFQYYREEENGRGNFPPRFSGLQFPNYSSELNVNALELDDSALYLCASSLDFSPLHFGNGTRLTVT.

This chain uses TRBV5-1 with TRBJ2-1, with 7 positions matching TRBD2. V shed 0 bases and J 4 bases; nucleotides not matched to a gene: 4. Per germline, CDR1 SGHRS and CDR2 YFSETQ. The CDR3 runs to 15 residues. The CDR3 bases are TGCGCCAGCAGCTTGGCGGCTAGCGGATACAATGAGCAGTTCTTC. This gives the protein CASSLAASGYNEQFF.